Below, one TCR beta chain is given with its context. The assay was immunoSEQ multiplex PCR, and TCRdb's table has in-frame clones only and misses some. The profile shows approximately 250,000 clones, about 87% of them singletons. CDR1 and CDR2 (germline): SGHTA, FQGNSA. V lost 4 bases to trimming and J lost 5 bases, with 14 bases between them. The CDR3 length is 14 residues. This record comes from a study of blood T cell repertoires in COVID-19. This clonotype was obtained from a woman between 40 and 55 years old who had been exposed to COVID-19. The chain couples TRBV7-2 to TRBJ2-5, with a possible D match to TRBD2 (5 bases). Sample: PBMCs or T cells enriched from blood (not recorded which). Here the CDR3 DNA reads TGTGCCAGCAGCTCGGAGCCTAGCTCTGAGACCCAGTACTTC. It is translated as CASSSEPSSETQYF.